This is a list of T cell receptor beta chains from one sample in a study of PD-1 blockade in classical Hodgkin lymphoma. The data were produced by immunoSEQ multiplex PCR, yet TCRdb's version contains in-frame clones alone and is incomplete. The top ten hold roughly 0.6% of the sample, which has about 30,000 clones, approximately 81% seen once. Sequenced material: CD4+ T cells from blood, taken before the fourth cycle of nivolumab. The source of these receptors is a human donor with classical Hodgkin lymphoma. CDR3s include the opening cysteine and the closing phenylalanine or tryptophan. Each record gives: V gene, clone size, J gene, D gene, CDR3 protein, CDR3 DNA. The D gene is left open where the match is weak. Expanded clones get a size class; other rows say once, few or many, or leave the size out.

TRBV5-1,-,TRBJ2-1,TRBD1,CASSLQGQLNEQFF,TGCGCCAGCAGCTTGCAGGGACAGCTCAATGAGCAGTTCTTC
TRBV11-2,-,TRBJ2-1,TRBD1,CASSLTGSYNEQFF,TGTGCCAGCAGCTTGACAGGGTCGTACAATGAGCAGTTCTTC
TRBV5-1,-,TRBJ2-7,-,CASSLGWDGKTYEQYF,TGCGCCAGCAGCTTGGGGTGGGACGGGAAGACCTACGAGCAGTACTTC
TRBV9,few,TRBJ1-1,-,CASSPLVNTEAFF,TGTGCCAGCAGCCCCCTGGTAAACACTGAAGCTTTCTTT
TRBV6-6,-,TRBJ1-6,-,CASSYWDNSPLHF,TGTGCCAGCAGTTACTGGGATAATTCACCCCTCCACTTT
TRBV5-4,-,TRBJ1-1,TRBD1,CASSWGGQRLTEAFF,TGTGCCAGCAGCTGGGGGGGACAGCGGTTGACTGAAGCTTTCTTT
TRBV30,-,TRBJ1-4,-,CAWSQVEKLFF,TGTGCCTGGAGCCAGGTGGAAAAACTGTTTTTT
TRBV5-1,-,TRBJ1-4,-,CASSLVPGAFTEKLFF,TGCGCCAGCAGCTTGGTCCCAGGGGCTTTTACGGAAAAACTGTTTTTT
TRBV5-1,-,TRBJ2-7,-,CASSLVRGPNEQYF,TGCGCCAGCAGCTTGGTCAGGGGTCCCAACGAGCAGTACTTC
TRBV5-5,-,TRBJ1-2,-,CASSRDGGYGYTF,TGTGCCAGCAGCCGGGACGGAGGCTATGGCTACACCTTC
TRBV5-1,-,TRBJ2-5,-,CASSPGATETQYF,TGCGCCAGCAGTCCCGGGGCTACAGAGACCCAGTACTTC
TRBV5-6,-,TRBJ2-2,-,CASSVLRTGELFF,TGTGCCAGCAGCGTCTTAAGAACCGGGGAGCTGTTTTTT
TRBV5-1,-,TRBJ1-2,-,CASSFSWTVNYGYTF,TGCGCCAGCAGCTTTTCCTGGACCGTAAACTATGGCTACACCTTC
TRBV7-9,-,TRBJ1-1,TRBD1,CASSWDRNTEAFF,TGTGCCAGCAGCTGGGACAGAAACACTGAAGCTTTCTTT
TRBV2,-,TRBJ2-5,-,CASRKDIQETQYF,TGTGCCAGCAGGAAGGACATCCAAGAGACCCAGTACTTC
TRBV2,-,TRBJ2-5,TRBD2,CASSPYVLAGGQETQYF,TGTGCCAGCAGTCCCTATGTGTTAGCGGGGGGACAAGAGACCCAGTACTTC
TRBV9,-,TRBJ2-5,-,CASSRIGASSGETQYF,TGTGCCAGCAGCCGTATTGGGGCTAGTAGTGGAGAGACCCAGTACTTC
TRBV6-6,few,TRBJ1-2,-,CASSYAQGANYGYTF,TGTGCCAGCAGTTACGCCCAGGGCGCCAACTATGGCTACACCTTC
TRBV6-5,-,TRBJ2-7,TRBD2,CASSYPSGGVYEQYF,TGTGCCAGCAGTTACCCGAGCGGGGGGGTCTACGAGCAGTACTTC
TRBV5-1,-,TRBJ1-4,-,CASSLGHDNEKLFF,TGCGCCAGCAGCTTGGGGCACGATAATGAAAAACTGTTTTTT
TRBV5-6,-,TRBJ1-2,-,CASSFRATPPNYGYTF,TGTGCCAGCAGCTTTCGGGCCACCCCACCCAACTATGGCTACACCTTC